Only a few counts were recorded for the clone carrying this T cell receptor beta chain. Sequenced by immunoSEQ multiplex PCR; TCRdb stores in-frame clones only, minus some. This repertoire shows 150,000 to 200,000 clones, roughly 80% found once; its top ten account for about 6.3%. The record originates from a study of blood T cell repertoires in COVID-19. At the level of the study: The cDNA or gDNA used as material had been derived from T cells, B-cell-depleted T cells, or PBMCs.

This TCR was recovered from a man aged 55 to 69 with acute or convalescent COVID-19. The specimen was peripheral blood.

CDR3 nucleotides: TGTGCCAGCACTTTCCTAGCGGGAGGGCCCAATGAGCAGTTCTTC. Translation: CASTFLAGGPNEQFF. The V call is TRBV2, the J call TRBJ2-1; 12 nucleotides line up with TRBD2. This CDR3 region has 15 residues. With V trimmed by 7 bases and J by 6 bases, 7 bases remained unmatched. CDR1 SNHLY and CDR2 FYNNEI come from the germline V gene. Full variable domain (remainder filled in from reference TRBV2 and TRBJ2-1): EPEVTQTPSHQVTQMGQEVILRCVPISNHLYFYWYRQILGQKVEFLVSFYNNEISEKSEIFDDQFSVERPDGSNFTLKIRSTKLEDSAMYFCASTFLAGGPNEQFFGPGTRLTVL.